Listed below are T cell receptor beta chains from one sample, sequenced in a study of blood T cell repertoires in COVID-19. Some clones are missing from TCRdb's copy, which holds only in-frame ones; the method was immunoSEQ multiplex PCR. The sample lists a few hundred thousand clones, about 90% occurring once. The sequenced sample consisted of peripheral blood. These receptors originate from a young man who had recovered from COVID-19. The CDR3 runs from the conserved cysteine through the conserved F or W. A D gene is named only where the DNA matches it firmly.

V gene: TRBV3-1/TRBV3-2
J gene: TRBJ1-1
D gene: .
CDR3 DNA: TGTGCCAGCAGCCAAGTATTGAACACTGAAGCTTTCTTT
CDR3 protein: CASSQVLNTEAFF

V gene: TRBV24-1
J gene: TRBJ2-3
D gene: TRBD2
CDR3 DNA: TGTGCCACCAGTGCGGGACTAGCGGGGGGAACAGATACGCAGTATTTT
CDR3 protein: CATSAGLAGGTDTQYF

V gene: TRBV3-1/TRBV3-2
J gene: TRBJ2-1
D gene: .
CDR3 DNA: TGTGCCAGCAGCCCCTCCACCACGGGAGACTACAATGAGCAGTTCTTC
CDR3 protein: CASSPSTTGDYNEQFF

V gene: TRBV30
J gene: TRBJ1-5
D gene: .
CDR3 DNA: TGTGCCTGGAGTGGTACAGGGCTTCAGCCCCAGCATTTT
CDR3 protein: CAWSGTGLQPQHF

V gene: TRBV6-2/TRBV6-3
J gene: TRBJ1-1
D gene: .
CDR3 DNA: TGTGCCAGCAGTTACGGAGGCTGGGTCAACACTGAAGCTTTCTTT
CDR3 protein: CASSYGGWVNTEAFF

V gene: TRBV6-5
J gene: TRBJ2-7
D gene: TRBD2
CDR3 DNA: TGTGCCAGCAGTTCCCCTCTAGCGGCGTACGAGCAGTACTTC
CDR3 protein: CASSSPLAAYEQYF

V gene: TRBV27
J gene: TRBJ2-5
D gene: .
CDR3 DNA: TGTGCCAGCAGTTTAACAGAGTCGCCGCAAGAGACCCAGTACTTC
CDR3 protein: CASSLTESPQETQYF

V gene: TRBV5-1
J gene: TRBJ1-6
D gene: .
CDR3 DNA: TGCGCCAGCAGCTTCGACAGGTACTCACCCCTCCACTTT
CDR3 protein: CASSFDRYSPLHF

V gene: TRBV12-3/TRBV12-4
J gene: TRBJ1-2
D gene: .
CDR3 DNA: TGTGCCAGCAGTTTTGAACAGACCTATGGCTACACCTTC
CDR3 protein: CASSFEQTYGYTF

V gene: TRBV2
J gene: TRBJ1-1
D gene: TRBD1
CDR3 DNA: TGTGCCAGCAGTGTCGGACAGGACACTGAAGCTTTCTTT
CDR3 protein: CASSVGQDTEAFF

V gene: TRBV12-3/TRBV12-4
J gene: TRBJ2-7
D gene: TRBD1
CDR3 DNA: TGTGCCAGCAGTCAGGACAGGGCCTCGCAGTACTTC
CDR3 protein: CASSQDRASQYF

V gene: TRBV4-1
J gene: TRBJ2-7
D gene: TRBD2
CDR3 DNA: TGCGCCAGCAGCTTGCGGGGGGCCGATCCCTACGAGCAGTACTTC
CDR3 protein: CASSLRGADPYEQYF

V gene: TRBV5-1
J gene: TRBJ2-3
D gene: .
CDR3 DNA: TGCGCCAGCAGCTTCGGGAACGTTAGGTATTTT
CDR3 protein: CASSFGNVRYF

V gene: TRBV15
J gene: TRBJ1-3
D gene: .
CDR3 DNA: TGTGCCACCAGCAGAGATCGGGGGTCCGGAAACACCATATATTTT
CDR3 protein: CATSRDRGSGNTIYF

V gene: TRBV5-1
J gene: TRBJ2-3
D gene: TRBD1
CDR3 DNA: TGCGCCAGCAGCGACGCCGGGACAGGGGATCTGGGTACGCAGTATTTT
CDR3 protein: CASSDAGTGDLGTQYF

V gene: TRBV19
J gene: TRBJ2-1
D gene: .
CDR3 DNA: TGTGCCAGTAGTATAGTATCAGGGCAGAACAATGAGCAGTTCTTC
CDR3 protein: CASSIVSGQNNEQFF

V gene: TRBV27
J gene: TRBJ2-4
D gene: .
CDR3 DNA: TGTGCCAGCAGTCCATATACAGGGTCTCTAGCCAAAAACATTCAGTACTTC
CDR3 protein: CASSPYTGSLAKNIQYF

V gene: TRBV10-3
J gene: TRBJ1-2
D gene: TRBD1
CDR3 DNA: TGTGCCATCAGTGAGTTAGGACAGGGAAGTCAGCGCTATGGCTACACCTTC
CDR3 protein: CAISELGQGSQRYGYTF

V gene: TRBV24-1
J gene: TRBJ2-1
D gene: TRBD2
CDR3 DNA: TGTGCCACCAGTGATCTCGGACTAGCGGCATACAATGAGCAGTTCTTC
CDR3 protein: CATSDLGLAAYNEQFF

V gene: TRBV30
J gene: TRBJ1-1
D gene: .
CDR3 DNA: TGTGCCTCACAGGGCATGAACACTGAAGCTTTCTTT
CDR3 protein: CASQGMNTEAFF

V gene: TRBV4-1
J gene: TRBJ1-6
D gene: TRBD1
CDR3 DNA: TGCGCCAGCAGCCAATATCAACCGGGACAGATTAATTCACCCCTCCACTTT
CDR3 protein: CASSQYQPGQINSPLHF

V gene: TRBV7-2
J gene: TRBJ2-1
D gene: .
CDR3 DNA: TGTGCCAGCAGCCCCCGAGTCACGGGATTGCAGTTCTTC
CDR3 protein: CASSPRVTGLQFF

V gene: TRBV5-6
J gene: TRBJ2-1
D gene: TRBD2
CDR3 DNA: TGTGCCAGCAGCTCCTGGTTGTGGCGGGGGGCCACTCAGCAGTTCTTC
CDR3 protein: CASSSWLWRGATQQFF

V gene: TRBV2
J gene: TRBJ2-7
D gene: TRBD1
CDR3 DNA: TGTGCCAGCAGACCCGGGACAGGGTCAATCGAGCAGTACTTC
CDR3 protein: CASRPGTGSIEQYF

V gene: TRBV18
J gene: TRBJ2-1
D gene: TRBD1
CDR3 DNA: TGTGCCAGCTCACCCGGGACAGGGACGCTTAATGAGCAGTTCTTC
CDR3 protein: CASSPGTGTLNEQFF

V gene: TRBV5-1
J gene: TRBJ2-7
D gene: TRBD1
CDR3 DNA: TGCGCCAGCAGCGGAACAGGGGGTAGGGAGCAGTACTTC
CDR3 protein: CASSGTGGREQYF